Listed below are T cell receptor beta chains from one sample, sequenced in a study of T cells in Graves' hyperthyroidism and ophthalmopathy. TCRdb reanalysed the multiplex PCR reads using MiXCR and keeps one entry per CDR3 protein. The data hold around 350,000 distinct CDR3 sequences, with less than 15% observed a single time. Specimen: blood. These receptors all come from a woman between 18 and 30 years old with Graves' hyperthyroidism. Each CDR3 is given without its conserved first and last residue.

v_call: TRBV5-6; cdr3_aa: ASSRGGMRGNTEAF
v_call: TRBV6-1; cdr3_aa: ASSTVGEQGQETQY
v_call: TRBV28; cdr3_aa: ASSLGALRTQF
v_call: TRBV6-2/TRBV6-3; cdr3_aa: ASSYATAKETQY
v_call: TRBV20-1; cdr3_aa: SARAYRGTSGGPSTDTQY
v_call: TRBV19; cdr3_aa: ASSTDRVGSNQPQH
v_call: TRBV7-2; cdr3_aa: ASSAAQMSYNEQF
v_call: TRBV11-3; cdr3_aa: ASSFGLAGDNEQF
v_call: TRBV13; cdr3_aa: ASRPYRASGNTIY
v_call: TRBV10-3; cdr3_aa: AISEGKGTNDFLGQY
v_call: TRBV28; cdr3_aa: ASSTERGPWETQY
v_call: TRBV7-9; cdr3_aa: ASSPMTGTYSGANVLT
v_call: TRBV15; cdr3_aa: ATSRGGTEAF
v_call: TRBV7-2; cdr3_aa: ASTGGNQETQY
v_call: TRBV4-1; cdr3_aa: ASSQDVGPTGELF
v_call: TRBV2; cdr3_aa: ASSAEGQEGGYT
v_call: TRBV19; cdr3_aa: ASSTGTLKSTDTQY
v_call: TRBV9; cdr3_aa: ASSFRYDTSGNTIY
v_call: TRBV6-1; cdr3_aa: ASRPRAGSNQPQH
v_call: TRBV28; cdr3_aa: ASRGSGLSGNTIY
v_call: TRBV28; cdr3_aa: ASSRPEMQF
v_call: TRBV5-8; cdr3_aa: ASSLDTLGEQY
v_call: TRBV20-1; cdr3_aa: SASFGGSYEQY
v_call: TRBV28; cdr3_aa: ASSSSETQY
v_call: TRBV5-6; cdr3_aa: ASTAVSGNTIY
v_call: TRBV7-2; cdr3_aa: ASSLAAGGIDRQY
v_call: TRBV24-1; cdr3_aa: ATTQEGDYDTEAF
v_call: TRBV2; cdr3_aa: ASSEPLAGAGETQY
v_call: TRBV20-1; cdr3_aa: SAHPGSLNTEAF
v_call: TRBV6-1; cdr3_aa: ASSETADDQQY
v_call: TRBV28; cdr3_aa: ASTLGGGQPQH